This T cell receptor (beta chain) came from a study of blood T cell repertoires in COVID-19. At the level of the study: The United States, Italy and Spain were the sources of the acute and convalescent COVID-19 samples. Sample material is recorded as cDNA or gDNA derived from T cells, B-cell-depleted T cells, or PBMCs.

Authors' processing steps: It was from reference gene primer amplification that nucleated cell counts were estimated. Generated by immunoSEQ multiplex PCR, the TCRdb table keeps only in-frame clones and is missing some. That table supplies the V and J calls and clone size; D and trimming were determined from the DNA. Here the sample spans fewer than 150,000 clones, almost 85% being singletons. Turning to this clone: Other DNA sequences in the sample encode the same CDR3.

The CDR3 runs 13 residues. CDR1 is KGHDR, CDR2 SFDVKD, per germline. Losses at the gene ends were 10 bases for V and 6 bases for J; bases not matched to a gene: 4. The chain couples TRBV24-1 to TRBJ2-3; 12 nucleotides agree with TRBD2. The source of this sequence is a man aged 50 or older with acute or convalescent COVID-19. Material: peripheral blood. CDR3 nucleotides: TGTGCCACAGGACTAGCGGGAACCGATACGCAGTATTTT. Amino acids: CATGLAGTDTQYF.